Listed below are T cell receptor beta chains from one sample, sequenced in a study of immune evolution from preneoplasia to lung adenocarcinoma. The repertoire was sequenced with immunoSEQ multiplex PCR; TCRdb's copy has only in-frame clones and lacks some. The sample has roughly 2,700 clones, around 81% seen once. Sequenced material: FFPE adjacent normal lung tissue. Receptors were obtained from a person between 60 and 79 years old with lung adenocarcinoma. Both conserved end residues are part of each CDR3. D genes are given only for firm matches. Only part of the rows carry a size: once, few, many, or a class if the clone is expanded.

v_call: TRBV29-1; cdr3_length: 14; clone_size: .; j_call: TRBJ1-3; d_call: .; cdr3_nt: TGCAGCTCCGAATCTGAGGGGTGGGGAAACACCATATATTTT; cdr3_aa: CSSESEGWGNTIYF
v_call: TRBV19; cdr3_length: 14; clone_size: few; j_call: TRBJ2-3; d_call: .; cdr3_nt: TGTGCCAGTAGTACGGAACAGTTAACAGATACGCAGTATTTT; cdr3_aa: CASSTEQLTDTQYF
v_call: TRBV7-3; cdr3_length: 16; clone_size: .; j_call: TRBJ2-7; d_call: TRBD2; cdr3_nt: TGTGCCAGCAGCTTAATAGCGGGGGGCTGGCTGTACGAGCAGTACTTC; cdr3_aa: CASSLIAGGWLYEQYF
v_call: TRBV4-1; cdr3_length: 14; clone_size: .; j_call: TRBJ1-1; d_call: .; cdr3_nt: TGCGCCAGCAGCCAAGTTTACAGTTCTTCGGAAGCTTTCTTT; cdr3_aa: CASSQVYSSSEAFF
v_call: TRBV12-5; cdr3_length: 13; clone_size: .; j_call: TRBJ2-1; d_call: .; cdr3_nt: TGTGCTAGTGGTTTGGCGGGGTTCAATGAGCAGTTCTTC; cdr3_aa: CASGLAGFNEQFF
v_call: TRBV5-1; cdr3_length: 14; clone_size: .; j_call: TRBJ2-7; d_call: .; cdr3_nt: TGCGCCAGCAGCCAGGTAGGGGAATCCTACGAGCAGTACTTC; cdr3_aa: CASSQVGESYEQYF
v_call: TRBV5-1; cdr3_length: 13; clone_size: .; j_call: TRBJ1-2; d_call: TRBD1; cdr3_nt: TGCGCCAGCAGAAAGGACAGGCCGGTAGGCTACACCTTC; cdr3_aa: CASRKDRPVGYTF
v_call: TRBV2; cdr3_length: 14; clone_size: .; j_call: TRBJ2-7; d_call: .; cdr3_nt: TGTGCCAGCAGATACTCCGGGTTTTCCGGCGAGCAGTACTTC; cdr3_aa: CASRYSGFSGEQYF
v_call: TRBV5-4; cdr3_length: 17; clone_size: .; j_call: TRBJ2-1; d_call: TRBD2; cdr3_nt: TGTGCCAGCAGCTTTTCCGGGATAGCGGGGAGGAACGATGAGCAGTTCTTC; cdr3_aa: CASSFSGIAGRNDEQFF
v_call: TRBV11-1; cdr3_length: 16; clone_size: .; j_call: TRBJ2-7; d_call: TRBD2; cdr3_nt: TGTGCCAGCAGCTTAGATTGGGGGGGATACGACTACGAGCAGTACTTC; cdr3_aa: CASSLDWGGYDYEQYF
v_call: TRBV10-3; cdr3_length: 14; clone_size: .; j_call: TRBJ2-2; d_call: .; cdr3_nt: TGTGCCATCTCCGGACAGGGAGGGGCCGGGGAGCTGTTTTTT; cdr3_aa: CAISGQGGAGELFF
v_call: TRBV18; cdr3_length: 15; clone_size: few; j_call: TRBJ2-7; d_call: TRBD1; cdr3_nt: TGTGCCAGCTCTCTCAGCCCGGGACAGGGATGGGAGCAGTACTTC; cdr3_aa: CASSLSPGQGWEQYF
v_call: TRBV7-2; cdr3_length: 13; clone_size: .; j_call: TRBJ2-7; d_call: .; cdr3_nt: TGTGCCAGCAGCTTTTCCAGTACCTACGAGCAGTACTTC; cdr3_aa: CASSFSSTYEQYF
v_call: TRBV4-2; cdr3_length: 17; clone_size: .; j_call: TRBJ2-5; d_call: TRBD2; cdr3_nt: TGTGCCAGCAGCCAAGAAGGTTCTAGCGGGTACCAAGAGACCCAGTACTTC; cdr3_aa: CASSQEGSSGYQETQYF
v_call: TRBV5-6; cdr3_length: 14; clone_size: .; j_call: TRBJ2-7; d_call: .; cdr3_nt: TGTGCCAGCAGCTTGGATGGAGGGCGGAACGAGCAGTACTTC; cdr3_aa: CASSLDGGRNEQYF
v_call: TRBV9; cdr3_length: 15; clone_size: .; j_call: TRBJ2-7; d_call: TRBD1; cdr3_nt: TGTGCCAGCAGCCCCGGGACAGGGGGCTCCTACGAGCAGTACTTC; cdr3_aa: CASSPGTGGSYEQYF
v_call: TRBV30; cdr3_length: 12; clone_size: .; j_call: TRBJ1-1; d_call: .; cdr3_nt: TGTGCCTGGATTAGGCTAAACACTGAAGCTTTCTTT; cdr3_aa: CAWIRLNTEAFF
v_call: TRBV5-1; cdr3_length: 15; clone_size: .; j_call: TRBJ2-2; d_call: .; cdr3_nt: TGCTCCAGCAGGTTTGGGGGAGACGTGACCGGGGAGCTGTTTTTT; cdr3_aa: CSSRFGGDVTGELFF
v_call: TRBV5-6; cdr3_length: 16; clone_size: .; j_call: TRBJ1-3; d_call: .; cdr3_nt: TGTGCCAGCAGCTTGCAGGGAGGGCCTTTTGGAAACACCATATATTTT; cdr3_aa: CASSLQGGPFGNTIYF
v_call: TRBV4-1; cdr3_length: 16; clone_size: .; j_call: TRBJ2-3; d_call: .; cdr3_nt: TGCGCCAGCAGCCAAGATCGAAACAGGGAGGGGAATACGCAGTATTTT; cdr3_aa: CASSQDRNREGNTQYF
v_call: TRBV5-1; cdr3_length: 15; clone_size: .; j_call: TRBJ1-4; d_call: TRBD1; cdr3_nt: TGCGCCAGCAGCTTGGAGGGGACAGGAAATGAAAAACTGTTTTTT; cdr3_aa: CASSLEGTGNEKLFF
v_call: TRBV7-9; cdr3_length: 15; clone_size: .; j_call: TRBJ2-1; d_call: TRBD1; cdr3_nt: TGTGCCAGCAGCCCGGGACAGCTACCAGACAATGAGCAGTTCTTC; cdr3_aa: CASSPGQLPDNEQFF
v_call: TRBV18; cdr3_length: 13; clone_size: once; j_call: TRBJ2-7; d_call: TRBD1; cdr3_nt: TGTGCCAGCTCACCTGGACAGGAGAGCGAGCAGTACTTC; cdr3_aa: CASSPGQESEQYF
v_call: TRBV7-2; cdr3_length: 14; clone_size: .; j_call: TRBJ2-7; d_call: TRBD2; cdr3_nt: TGTGCCAGCAGCCCCGGGACTAGCGGCTACGAGCAGTACTTC; cdr3_aa: CASSPGTSGYEQYF
v_call: TRBV2; cdr3_length: 13; clone_size: .; j_call: TRBJ1-6; d_call: .; cdr3_nt: TGTGCCAGCAGTGCCCGACATAATTCACCCCTCCACTTT; cdr3_aa: CASSARHNSPLHF
v_call: TRBV6-1; cdr3_length: 16; clone_size: .; j_call: TRBJ1-6; d_call: .; cdr3_nt: TGTGCCAGCAGTGAACTCGGCAGCTCCTATAATTCACCCCTCCACTTT; cdr3_aa: CASSELGSSYNSPLHF
v_call: TRBV11-2; cdr3_length: 17; clone_size: .; j_call: TRBJ1-2; d_call: .; cdr3_nt: TGTGCCAGCAGCTTATTAGCGACAGACCCGACTAACTATGGCTACACCTTC; cdr3_aa: CASSLLATDPTNYGYTF
v_call: TRBV7-9; cdr3_length: 14; clone_size: few; j_call: TRBJ2-2; d_call: .; cdr3_nt: TGTGCCAGCAGTGCCAGCTCGAACACCGGGGAGCTGTTTTTT; cdr3_aa: CASSASSNTGELFF
v_call: TRBV11-3; cdr3_length: 14; clone_size: .; j_call: TRBJ2-7; d_call: .; cdr3_nt: TGTGCCAGCAGCTTAGATCCCTCAAGAAACGAGCAGTACTTC; cdr3_aa: CASSLDPSRNEQYF
v_call: TRBV9; cdr3_length: 16; clone_size: .; j_call: TRBJ1-1; d_call: TRBD1; cdr3_nt: TGTGCCAGCAGCGCGACAGGGCATTGGCGAGGCACTGAAGCTTTCTTT; cdr3_aa: CASSATGHWRGTEAFF
v_call: TRBV2; cdr3_length: 15; clone_size: few; j_call: TRBJ1-5; d_call: .; cdr3_nt: TGTGCCAGCAGTGATTTTGGGGGTTTCAATCAGCCCCAGCATTTT; cdr3_aa: CASSDFGGFNQPQHF
v_call: TRBV6-5; cdr3_length: 14; clone_size: .; j_call: TRBJ1-2; d_call: TRBD1; cdr3_nt: TGTGCCAGCGGGGGGACAGGGGCGCTCTATGGCTACACCTTC; cdr3_aa: CASGGTGALYGYTF
v_call: TRBV28; cdr3_length: 14; clone_size: few; j_call: TRBJ2-7; d_call: TRBD1; cdr3_nt: TGTGCCAGTTCACCCTCGGGACAGGGGACCGAGCAGTACTTC; cdr3_aa: CASSPSGQGTEQYF
v_call: TRBV27; cdr3_length: 15; clone_size: .; j_call: TRBJ2-1; d_call: TRBD2; cdr3_nt: TGTGCCAGCATTGCTGAGCCTAGCGGGGCCCATGAGCAGTTCTTC; cdr3_aa: CASIAEPSGAHEQFF
v_call: TRBV6-5; cdr3_length: 13; clone_size: .; j_call: TRBJ2-2; d_call: .; cdr3_nt: TGTGCCAGCAGTTACTTAGAGACCGGGGAGCTGTTTTTT; cdr3_aa: CASSYLETGELFF
v_call: TRBV6-5; cdr3_length: 14; clone_size: .; j_call: TRBJ1-1; d_call: .; cdr3_nt: TGTGCCAGCCACAAAAATCAGGGGAACACTGAAGCTTTCTTT; cdr3_aa: CASHKNQGNTEAFF
v_call: TRBV6-6; cdr3_length: 12; clone_size: .; j_call: TRBJ2-5; d_call: .; cdr3_nt: TGTGCCAGCAGTTTTGGGCCAGAGACCCAGTACTTC; cdr3_aa: CASSFGPETQYF
v_call: TRBV11-3; cdr3_length: 18; clone_size: once; j_call: TRBJ2-4; d_call: .; cdr3_nt: TGTGCCAGCAGCCAAAAAGTGAGGGCCTCTCAAGCCAAAAACATTCAGTACTTC; cdr3_aa: CASSQKVRASQAKNIQYF
v_call: TRBV10-3; cdr3_length: 15; clone_size: once; j_call: TRBJ1-3; d_call: .; cdr3_nt: TGTGCCATCAGCCCCATGACAGGAGGGGGAAACACCATATATTTT; cdr3_aa: CAISPMTGGGNTIYF
v_call: TRBV28; cdr3_length: 14; clone_size: .; j_call: TRBJ2-7; d_call: .; cdr3_nt: TGTGCCAGCGGCTTTAGGGGAGCCGACTACGAGCAGTACTTC; cdr3_aa: CASGFRGADYEQYF
v_call: TRBV28; cdr3_length: 16; clone_size: .; j_call: TRBJ2-5; d_call: .; cdr3_nt: TGTGCCAGCAGTTTTCCAGGTGAAGGGAGGCGGGAGACCCAGTACTTC; cdr3_aa: CASSFPGEGRRETQYF
v_call: TRBV6-5; cdr3_length: 14; clone_size: .; j_call: TRBJ1-1; d_call: .; cdr3_nt: TGTGCCAGCAGCCGACAGGTCGCGGGCACTGAAGCTTTCTTT; cdr3_aa: CASSRQVAGTEAFF
v_call: TRBV7-6; cdr3_length: 13; clone_size: few; j_call: TRBJ2-5; d_call: .; cdr3_nt: TGTGCCAGCAGCTCTGGACCGCAAGAGACCCAGTACTTC; cdr3_aa: CASSSGPQETQYF
v_call: TRBV5-6; cdr3_length: 16; clone_size: .; j_call: TRBJ2-1; d_call: TRBD1; cdr3_nt: TGTGCCAGCTTCTACAGGGGATTCGGGCCCTACAATGAGCAGTTCTTC; cdr3_aa: CASFYRGFGPYNEQFF
v_call: TRBV5-1; cdr3_length: 14; clone_size: .; j_call: TRBJ2-7; d_call: TRBD2; cdr3_nt: TGCTCCAGCAGCGGGGGGGTGGGGAACTACGAGCAGTACTTC; cdr3_aa: CSSSGGVGNYEQYF
v_call: TRBV7-9; cdr3_length: 14; clone_size: .; j_call: TRBJ1-4; d_call: TRBD1; cdr3_nt: TGTGCCAGCAGCTCGGGACAGGGGGGTGAAAAACTGTTTTTT; cdr3_aa: CASSSGQGGEKLFF
v_call: TRBV9; cdr3_length: 14; clone_size: .; j_call: TRBJ2-1; d_call: .; cdr3_nt: TGTGCCAGCAGCGTGGCCAGCGTAAACAATGAGCAGTTCTTC; cdr3_aa: CASSVASVNNEQFF
v_call: TRBV4-1; cdr3_length: 14; clone_size: .; j_call: TRBJ1-4; d_call: .; cdr3_nt: TGCGCCAGCAGCCAAGATGGGCAGGAGGAAAAACTGTTTTTT; cdr3_aa: CASSQDGQEEKLFF
v_call: TRBV9; cdr3_length: 13; clone_size: .; j_call: TRBJ1-2; d_call: TRBD1; cdr3_nt: TGTGCCAGCAGCGGGGGACAGCCCCATGGCTACACCTTC; cdr3_aa: CASSGGQPHGYTF